These 3 T cell receptor beta chains originate from one sample sequenced in a study of somatic mutations in cytotoxic T cells in rheumatoid arthritis. Using immunoSEQ multiplex PCR, the repertoire was profiled, and TCRdb retains in-frame clones only, with some absent. The profile shows 3,500 to 5,000 clones, about four fifths of them singletons. What was sequenced was CD8+ T cells sorted from blood. These receptor sequences come from a woman aged 55-75 years with rheumatoid arthritis.

The rearrangement links TRBV27 to TRBJ2-5; the D gene is possibly TRBD1 (6 bases). The germline V gene encodes CDR1 MNHEY and CDR2 SMNVEV (reference sequence). The V gene lost 8 bases and the J gene lost 5 bases, with 15 bases spanning the gap. The length of the CDR3 is 13 residues. The CDR3 loop reads CASGTGGGETQYF. The CDR3, as DNA: TGTGCCAGCGGAACTGGGGGCGGGGAGACCCAGTACTTC.

The chain uses TRBV2 and TRBJ2-5; 8 nucleotides align to TRBD1. The CDR3 runs 15 residues. The germline gives CDR1 SNHLY, CDR2 FYNNEI. V trimming: 1 base; J trimming: 2 bases; junction bases outside the gene matches: 3. The CDR3 here is CASSEEDREQETQYF. In DNA form, the CDR3 reads TGTGCCAGCAGTGAAGAGGACAGGGAGCAAGAGACCCAGTACTTC. Full variable domain (missing parts from reference TRBV2 and TRBJ2-5): EPEVTQTPSHQVTQMGQEVILRCVPISNHLYFYWYRQILGQKVEFLVSFYNNEISEKSEIFDDQFSVERPDGSNFTLKIRSTKLEDSAMYFCASSEEDREQETQYFGPGTRLLVL.

The chain recombines TRBV13 with TRBJ1-1, with 9 bases matching TRBD1. CDR1 and CDR2 from the germline V gene are PRHDT and FYEKMQ (reference sequence). This CDR3 spans 14 amino acids. With 4 bases clipped from V and 1 base from J, the junction kept 1 base outside the gene matches. The CDR3 region has the DNA TGTGCCAGCAGCTGGGGACAGGGGAACACTGAAGCTTTCTTT. Translated, it gives CASSWGQGNTEAFF.